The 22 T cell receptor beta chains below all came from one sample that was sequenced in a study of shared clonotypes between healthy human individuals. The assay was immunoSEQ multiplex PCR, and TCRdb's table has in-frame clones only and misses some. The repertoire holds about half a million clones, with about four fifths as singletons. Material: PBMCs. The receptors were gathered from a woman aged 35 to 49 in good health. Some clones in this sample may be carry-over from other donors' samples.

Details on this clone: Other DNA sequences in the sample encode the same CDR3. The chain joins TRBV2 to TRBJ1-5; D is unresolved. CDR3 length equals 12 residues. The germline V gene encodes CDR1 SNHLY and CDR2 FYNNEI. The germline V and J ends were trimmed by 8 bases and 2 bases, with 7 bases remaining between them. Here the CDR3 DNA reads TGTGCCAGCTCGGTGGGCAATCAGCCCCAGCATTTT. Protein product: CASSVGNQPQHF.

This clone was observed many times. This CDR3 is CASSFFTYQETQYF. The DNA of the CDR3 is TGTGCCAGCAGCTTCTTTACCTACCAAGAGACCCAGTACTTC. The J gene is TRBJ2-5, the V gene TRBV7-9; D is undetermined. Trimming left V 3 bases short and J 0 bases short, with 8 bases between. Germline CDR1 SEHNR, CDR2 FQNEAQ (reference sequence). This CDR3 has 14 residues.

The CDR3 protein is CASSESSYEQYF. CDR3 bases: TGTGCCAGCAGCGAAAGCTCCTACGAGCAGTACTTC. The chain has TRBV7-9 and TRBJ2-7, with D unclear. CDR3 length: 12 amino acids. CDR1 and CDR2 from the germline V gene are SEHNR and FQNEAQ (reference sequence). V was shortened by 5 bases and J by 0 bases, with 5 bases between the two germline ends.

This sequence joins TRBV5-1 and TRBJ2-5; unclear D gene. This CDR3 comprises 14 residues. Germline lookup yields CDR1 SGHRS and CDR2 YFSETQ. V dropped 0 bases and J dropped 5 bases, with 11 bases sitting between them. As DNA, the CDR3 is TGCGCCAGCAGCTTGGGCTTCCACGGGGAGACCCAGTACTTC. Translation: CASSLGFHGETQYF.

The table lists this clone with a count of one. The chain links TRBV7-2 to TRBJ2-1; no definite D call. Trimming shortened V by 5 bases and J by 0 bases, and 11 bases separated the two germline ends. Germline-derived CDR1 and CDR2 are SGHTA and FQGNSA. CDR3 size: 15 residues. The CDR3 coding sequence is TGTGCCAGCAGCGTAAGTGGTTTCTCCTACAATGAGCAGTTCTTC. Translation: CASSVSGFSYNEQFF.

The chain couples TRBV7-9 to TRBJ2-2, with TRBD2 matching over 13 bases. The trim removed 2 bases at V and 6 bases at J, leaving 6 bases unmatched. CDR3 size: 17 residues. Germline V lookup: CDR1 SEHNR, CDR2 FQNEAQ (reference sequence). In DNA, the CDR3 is TGTGCCAGCAGCTTACTTCAGGGACTAGCGGGGTCCGGGGAGCTGTTTTTT. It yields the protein CASSLLQGLAGSGELFF. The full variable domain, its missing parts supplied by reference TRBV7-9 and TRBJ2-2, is DTGVSQNPRHKITKRGQNVTFRCDPISEHNRLYWYRQTLGQGPEFLTYFQNEAQLEKSRLLSDRFSAERPKGSFSTLEIQRTEQGDSAMYLCASSLLQGLAGSGELFFGEGSRLTVL.

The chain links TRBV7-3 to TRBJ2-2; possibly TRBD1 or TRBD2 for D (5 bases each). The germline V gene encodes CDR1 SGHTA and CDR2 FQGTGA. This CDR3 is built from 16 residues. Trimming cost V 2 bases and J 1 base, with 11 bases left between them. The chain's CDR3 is CASSLWGTVNTGELFF. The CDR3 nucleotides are TGTGCCAGCAGCTTATGGGGGACGGTGAACACCGGGGAGCTGTTTTTT.

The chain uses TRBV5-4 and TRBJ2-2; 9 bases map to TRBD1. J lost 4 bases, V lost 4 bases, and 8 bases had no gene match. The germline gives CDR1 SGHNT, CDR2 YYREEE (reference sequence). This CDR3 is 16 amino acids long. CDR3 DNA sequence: TGTGCCAGCAGCCAGCCGGGACAGGGCGCCACCGGGGAGCTGTTTTTT. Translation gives CASSQPGQGATGELFF.

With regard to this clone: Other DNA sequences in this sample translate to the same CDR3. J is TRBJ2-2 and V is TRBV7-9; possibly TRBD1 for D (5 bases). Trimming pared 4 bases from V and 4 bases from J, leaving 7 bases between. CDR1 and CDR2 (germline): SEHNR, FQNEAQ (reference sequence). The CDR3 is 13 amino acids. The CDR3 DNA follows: TGTGCCAGCAGCTCCAGGGTCACCGGGGAGCTGTTTTTT. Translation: CASSSRVTGELFF.

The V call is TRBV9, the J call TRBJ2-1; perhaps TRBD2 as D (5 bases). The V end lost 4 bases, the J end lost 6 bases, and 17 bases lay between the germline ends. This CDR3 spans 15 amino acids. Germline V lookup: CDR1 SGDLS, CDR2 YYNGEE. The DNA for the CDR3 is TGTGCCAGCAGCCCATGGCGCGGGCCTGGCAATGAGCAGTTCTTC. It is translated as CASSPWRGPGNEQFF.

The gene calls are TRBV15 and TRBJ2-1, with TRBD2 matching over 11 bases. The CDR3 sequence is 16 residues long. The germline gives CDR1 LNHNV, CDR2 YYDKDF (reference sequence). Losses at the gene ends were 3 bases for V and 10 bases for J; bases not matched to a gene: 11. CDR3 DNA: TGTGCCACCAGCAGCCGTAGCGGGAGGGCCTCTGGGGAGCAGTTCTTC. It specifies CATSSRSGRASGEQFF.

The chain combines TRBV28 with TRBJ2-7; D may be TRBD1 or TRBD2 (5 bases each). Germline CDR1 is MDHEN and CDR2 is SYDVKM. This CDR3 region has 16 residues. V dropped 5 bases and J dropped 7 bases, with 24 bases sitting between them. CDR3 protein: CASSLTADPQGGEQYF. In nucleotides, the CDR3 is TGTGCCAGCAGTCTTACGGCCGACCCGCAGGGCGGGGAGCAGTACTTC.

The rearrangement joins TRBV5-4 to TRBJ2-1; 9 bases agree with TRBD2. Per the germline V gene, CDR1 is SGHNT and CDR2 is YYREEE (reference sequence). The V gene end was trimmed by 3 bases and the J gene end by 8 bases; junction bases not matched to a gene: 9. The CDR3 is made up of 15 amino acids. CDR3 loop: CASSYSGSGGDEQFF. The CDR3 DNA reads TGTGCCAGCAGCTATAGCGGGAGCGGAGGAGATGAGCAGTTCTTC.

The CDR3 nucleotides are TGCGCCAGCAGCCCCGGAGGTACAGACTCATTCAATGAAAAACTGTTTTTT. The encoded protein is CASSPGGTDSFNEKLFF. V gene TRBV5-1 combines with J gene TRBJ1-4, with D unclear. V was pared by 4 bases and J by 5 bases, with 21 bases between. This CDR3 contains 17 residues. CDR1 and CDR2 (germline): SGHRS, YFSETQ.

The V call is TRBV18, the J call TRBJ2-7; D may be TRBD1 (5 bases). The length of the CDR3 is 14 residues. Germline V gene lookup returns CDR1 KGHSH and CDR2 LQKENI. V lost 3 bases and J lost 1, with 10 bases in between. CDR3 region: CASSPRQTSYEQYF. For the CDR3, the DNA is TGTGCCAGCTCACCTCGACAGACTTCCTACGAGCAGTACTTC.

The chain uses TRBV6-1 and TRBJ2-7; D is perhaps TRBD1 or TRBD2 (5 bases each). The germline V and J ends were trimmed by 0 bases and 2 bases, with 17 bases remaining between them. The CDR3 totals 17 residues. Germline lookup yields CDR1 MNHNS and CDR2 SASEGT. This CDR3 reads CASSEALVGQGAYEQYF. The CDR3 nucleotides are TGTGCCAGCAGTGAAGCGCTAGTAGGTCAGGGAGCCTACGAGCAGTACTTC.

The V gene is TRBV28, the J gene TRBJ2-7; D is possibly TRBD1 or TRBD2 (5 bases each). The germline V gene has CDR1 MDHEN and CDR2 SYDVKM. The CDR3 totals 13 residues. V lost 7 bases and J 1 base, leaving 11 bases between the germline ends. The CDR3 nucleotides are TGTGCCAGCATCCCCGGGACGTCCTACGAGCAGTACTTC. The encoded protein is CASIPGTSYEQYF.

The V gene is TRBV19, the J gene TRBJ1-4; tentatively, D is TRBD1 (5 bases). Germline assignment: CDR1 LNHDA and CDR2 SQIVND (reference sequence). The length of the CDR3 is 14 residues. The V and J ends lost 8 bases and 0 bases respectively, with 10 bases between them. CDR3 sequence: CASGGAATNEKLFF. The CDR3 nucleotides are TGTGCCAGTGGTGGGGCAGCAACTAATGAAAAACTGTTTTTT. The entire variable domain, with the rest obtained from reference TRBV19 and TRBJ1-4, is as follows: DGGITQSPKYLFRKEGQNVTLSCEQNLNHDAMYWYRQDPGQGLRLIYYSQIVNDFQKGDIAEGYSVSREKKESFPLTVTSAQKNPTAFYLCASGGAATNEKLFFGSGTQLSVL.

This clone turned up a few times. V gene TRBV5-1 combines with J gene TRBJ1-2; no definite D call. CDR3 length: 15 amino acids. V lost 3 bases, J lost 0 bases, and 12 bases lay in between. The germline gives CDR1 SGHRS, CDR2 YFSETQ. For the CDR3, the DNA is TGCGCCAGCAGCTCTGACGGCAGAGCTAACTATGGCTACACCTTC. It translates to CASSSDGRANYGYTF.

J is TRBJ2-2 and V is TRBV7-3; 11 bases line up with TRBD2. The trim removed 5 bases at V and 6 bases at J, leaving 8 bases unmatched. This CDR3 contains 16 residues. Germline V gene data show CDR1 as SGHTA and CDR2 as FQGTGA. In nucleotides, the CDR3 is TGTGCCAGCAGCACAACTAGCGGGAGTGGGTCCGGGGAGCTGTTTTTT. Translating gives CASSTTSGSGSGELFF.

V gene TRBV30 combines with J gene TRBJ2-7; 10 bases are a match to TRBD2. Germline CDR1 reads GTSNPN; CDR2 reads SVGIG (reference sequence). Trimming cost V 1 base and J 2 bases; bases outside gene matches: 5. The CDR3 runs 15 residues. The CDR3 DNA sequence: TGTGCCTGGAGTGGTCATAGCGGGAGGCCCTACGAGCAGTACTTC. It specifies CAWSGHSGRPYEQYF.

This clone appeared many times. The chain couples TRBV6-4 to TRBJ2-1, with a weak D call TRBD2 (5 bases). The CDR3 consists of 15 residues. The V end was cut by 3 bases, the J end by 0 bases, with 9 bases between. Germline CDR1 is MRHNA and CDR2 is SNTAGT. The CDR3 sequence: CASSERESSYNEQFF. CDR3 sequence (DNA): TGTGCCAGCAGTGAAAGGGAGAGCTCCTACAATGAGCAGTTCTTC.